A single sample is the source of the 25 T cell receptor beta chains below, sequenced in a study of identifying expanded T cells in peripheral blood. TCRdb's copy holds only in-frame clones and misses some; the assay was immunoSEQ multiplex PCR. The profile shows about 94,000 clones, 70% to 90% of them singletons. The sequencing input was blood. The source of these receptors is a person aged 18 to 75 in good health.

The chain combines TRBV2 with TRBJ1-6, with 9 bases matching TRBD1. Germline loops: CDR1 SNHLY, CDR2 FYNNEI. This CDR3 comprises 15 residues. After removal of 6 bases from V and 5 bases from J, the junction contained 5 bases not matched to a gene. The CDR3 here is CASRPGQGHNSPLHF. CDR3 DNA: TGTGCCAGCAGGCCGGGACAGGGACATAATTCACCCCTCCACTTT.

V gene TRBV30 combines with J gene TRBJ1-1; the D gene is possibly TRBD1 (5 bases). Germline CDR1 GTSNPN, CDR2 SVGIG (reference sequence). Trimming took 0 bases from V and 5 from J, leaving 10 bases between them. The CDR3 covers 13 residues. The chain's CDR3 is CAWSVGLRTEAFF. CDR3 nucleotides: TGTGCCTGGAGTGTGGGGCTGCGGACTGAAGCTTTCTTT.

The chain employs TRBV6-1 and TRBJ1-2, with D possibly TRBD1 on 6 matching bases. V was cut by 2 bases and J by 3 bases, with 19 bases left in between. Per the germline V gene, CDR1 is MNHNS and CDR2 is SASEGT. CDR3 length: 17 residues. The CDR3 DNA sequence: TGTGCCAGCAGTGAACCACTACTACAGGGTTCTCACTATGGCTACACCTTC. Residues: CASSEPLLQGSHYGYTF.

V and J are TRBV5-1 and TRBJ2-5; 10 positions match TRBD2. There are 16 residues in the CDR3. Looked up from germline, CDR1 is SGHRS and CDR2 is YFSETQ. V lost 4 bases, J lost 8 bases, and 14 bases stayed unmatched. CDR3 loop: CASSNSGPSGGRTQYF. Written as DNA, the CDR3 is TGCGCCAGCAGCAACTCCGGCCCTAGCGGGGGCAGAACCCAGTACTTC.

The V and J genes are TRBV15 and TRBJ1-2, with D possibly matching TRBD1 (6 bases). Trimming stripped 0 bases from V and 6 bases from J, with 8 bases between. Germline CDR1 reads LNHNV; CDR2 reads YYDKDF (reference sequence). The CDR3 is 13 amino acids. CDR3 sequence reads: CATSRDRQDGYTF. The DNA for the CDR3 is TGTGCCACCAGCAGAGATCGACAGGATGGCTACACCTTC.

The chain combines TRBV6-1 with TRBJ2-1, with 8 bases that match TRBD2. V gave up 4 bases and J gave up 4 bases; unmatched junction bases: 6. There are 15 residues in the CDR3. The V gene's germline CDR1 is MNHNS and CDR2 SASEGT. Here the CDR3 reads CASSGGLAGYNEQFF. The CDR3 DNA follows: TGTGCCAGCAGTGGCGGGTTAGCGGGGTACAATGAGCAGTTCTTC.

This clone was seen more than once but under ten times. The V call is TRBV4-1, the J call TRBJ1-6; D is undetermined. The germline gives CDR1 MGHRA, CDR2 YSYEKL. Trimming removed 4 bases at V and 2 bases at J, with 6 bases between. The CDR3 consists of 14 residues. CDR3 residues: CASSLEPYNSPLHF. The CDR3 region has the DNA TGCGCCAGCAGCCTTGAACCCTATAATTCACCCCTCCACTTT.

This clone was picked up one time. The V and J genes are TRBV7-9 and TRBJ2-7; TRBD1 aligns across 7 bases. With 3 bases clipped from V and 3 bases from J, the junction kept 2 bases outside the gene matches. Germline CDR1 is SEHNR and CDR2 is FQNEAQ (reference sequence). The CDR3 totals 13 residues. The CDR3 region is CASSFTGDYEQYF. In nucleotides, the CDR3 is TGTGCCAGCAGCTTTACAGGGGACTACGAGCAGTACTTC.

V and J are TRBV7-6 and TRBJ2-5; perhaps TRBD2 as D (7 bases). From germline, CDR1 is SGHVS and CDR2 FNYEAQ. The V gene lost 1 base and the J gene lost 4 bases, with 10 bases spanning the gap. This CDR3 comprises 14 residues. Here the CDR3 reads CASSLGAGAETQYF. The CDR3 bases are TGTGCCAGCAGCTTAGGCGCGGGGGCAGAGACCCAGTACTTC.

There are a few counts of this clone. CDR3 protein: CASSRDGRGYTF. The DNA of the CDR3 is TGCGCCAGCAGCCGGGACGGCCGTGGCTACACCTTC. This chain links TRBV4-1 with TRBJ1-2, with a weak D call TRBD1 (5 bases). The CDR3 is made up of 12 amino acids. V lost 4 bases and J lost 7, with 10 bases in between. Germline values: CDR1 MGHRA, CDR2 YSYEKL.

This clone is a singleton in its sample. The chain links TRBV2 to TRBJ2-3, with TRBD1 as a possible D gene (6 bases). Germline V gene sequence: CDR1 SNHLY, CDR2 FYNNEI. This CDR3 has 14 residues. Trimming pared 7 bases from V and 3 bases from J, leaving 14 bases between. The chain's CDR3 is CASMIRGETDTQYF. CDR3 DNA: TGTGCCAGCATGATCAGGGGAGAGACAGATACGCAGTATTTT.

The V and J genes are TRBV7-2 and TRBJ2-1; 14 bases map to TRBD2. Germline V lookup: CDR1 SGHTA, CDR2 FQGNSA. CDR3 length: 16 amino acids. With 5 bases clipped from V and 7 bases from J, the junction kept 7 bases outside the gene matches. The CDR3 sequence: CASSRRLAGGRNEQFF. The CDR3 nucleotides read TGTGCCAGCAGCCGCAGACTAGCGGGAGGGAGGAATGAGCAGTTCTTC.

The V call is TRBV10-2, the J call TRBJ2-7, with 13 bases matching TRBD2. The germline CDR1 and CDR2 sequences are WSHSY and SAAADI. V lost 6 bases, J lost 2 bases, and 4 bases stayed unmatched. The length of the CDR3 is 15 residues. The CDR3 spells CASRLTSGGAYEQYF. The CDR3 DNA follows: TGCGCCAGCAGGCTAACTAGCGGGGGGGCCTACGAGCAGTACTTC.

As concerns this clone: At one boundary the junction diverges from the germline segment, which might be a read error. The chain has TRBV2 and TRBJ1-1; TRBD1 is a possible D gene (6 bases). CDR3 size: 15 residues. Germline V gene data show CDR1 as SNHLY and CDR2 as FYNNEI. The CDR3: CARRRGARSATEAFF. The CDR3 DNA reads TGTGCCCGCAGGCGGGGGGCGAGGTCAGCCACTGAAGCTTTCTTT.

This clone was detected only a few times. The chain carries TRBV7-9 and TRBJ2-1, with D perhaps TRBD1 (5 bases). The germline CDR1 and CDR2 sequences are SEHNR and FQNEAQ (reference sequence). CDR3 length: 13 amino acids. The V and J ends lost 2 bases and 10 bases respectively, with 12 bases between them. CDR3 nucleotide sequence: TGTGCCAGCAGCTTACCTCCCCGGACAGAGCAGTTCTTC. It specifies CASSLPPRTEQFF. The variable domain in full, completed from reference TRBV7-9 and TRBJ2-1, reads DTGVSQNPRHKITKRGQNVTFRCDPISEHNRLYWYRQTLGQGPEFLTYFQNEAQLEKSRLLSDRFSAERPKGSFSTLEIQRTEQGDSAMYLCASSLPPRTEQFFGPGTRLTVL.

The chain is built from TRBV11-2 and TRBJ2-3, with 7 bases fitting TRBD2. This CDR3 is built from 16 residues. Germline lookup yields CDR1 SGHAT and CDR2 FQNNGV. The ends lost 4 bases at V and 0 bases at J; junction bases unmatched: 7. The CDR3 coding sequence is TGTGCCAGCAGCTCCGCCGGGAGGACAAGCACAGATACGCAGTATTTT. This codes for CASSSAGRTSTDTQYF.

V is TRBV30 and J is TRBJ1-1; a weak D match, TRBD1 (5 bases). Between the trimmed V and J ends, which lost 2 bases and 8 bases, there was a span of 15 bases. Per germline, CDR1 GTSNPN and CDR2 SVGIG (reference sequence). The CDR3 extends over 13 amino acids. This chain's CDR3 is CAWSHLGTREAFF. As DNA, the CDR3 is TGTGCCTGGAGTCATCTCGGGACTCGCGAAGCTTTCTTT.

The genes are TRBV21-1 and TRBJ2-5; TRBD2 is the table's D call and was not checked against the DNA. TRBV21-1 is a recognized pseudogene. This CDR3 has 13 amino acids. DNA for the CDR3: TGTGCCAGCATTGGTAGACCACCGGGGACCCAGTACTTC. Its translation: CASIGRPPGTQYF.

This clone was detected only a few times. V gene TRBV10-3 combines with J gene TRBJ1-2; TRBD1 might be the D (5 bases). Looked up from germline, CDR1 is ENHRY and CDR2 is SYGVKD. The ends were cut back, 5 bases at V and 7 bases at J, with 14 bases in the middle. The CDR3 is 13 residues long. The CDR3 region is CAISRDGESGYTF. CDR3 coding DNA: TGTGCCATCAGTAGGGACGGTGAGTCTGGCTACACCTTC.

This clone was seen once. The J gene is TRBJ2-1, the V gene TRBV9; TRBD2 aligns across 8 bases. The CDR3 is made up of 15 amino acids. Germline V gene sequence: CDR1 SGDLS, CDR2 YYNGEE. V lost 2 bases to trimming and J lost 5 bases; unmatched junction nucleotides: 6. This CDR3 is CASSVGLGDDNEQFF. The CDR3 coding sequence is TGTGCCAGCAGCGTGGGACTAGGAGATGACAATGAGCAGTTCTTC. The whole variable domain, remainder taken from reference TRBV9 and TRBJ2-1, is DSGVTQTPKHLITATGQRVTLRCSPRSGDLSVYWYQQSLDQGLQFLIQYYNGEERAKGNILERFSAQQFPDLHSELNLSSLELGDSALYFCASSVGLGDDNEQFFGPGTRLTVL.

This sequence joins TRBV6-6 and TRBJ1-2; D remains unclear. V was pared by 2 bases and J by 2 bases, with 12 bases between. CDR3 length: 15 amino acids. From germline, CDR1 is MNHNY and CDR2 SVGAGI (reference sequence). CDR3 sequence: CASSYAQARNYGYTF. The CDR3 coding sequence is TGTGCCAGCAGTTACGCCCAGGCCCGGAACTATGGCTACACCTTC.

The chain combines TRBV19 with TRBJ2-6; D is perhaps TRBD1 or TRBD2 (5 bases each). Per germline, CDR1 LNHDA and CDR2 SQIVND (reference sequence). The CDR3 has 16 amino acids. The V end lost 5 bases, the J end lost 0 bases, and 11 bases lay between the germline ends. The CDR3 DNA reads TGTGCCAGTAGTCCTCGGGACCACTCTGGGGCCAACGTCCTGACTTTC. It codes for CASSPRDHSGANVLTF.

This chain links TRBV19 with TRBJ1-1; D not resolved. The length of the CDR3 is 17 residues. CDR1 and CDR2 (germline): LNHDA, SQIVND (reference sequence). V was clipped by 6 bases and J by 5 bases, with 25 bases between them. The chain's CDR3 is CASRGLVSSGSQTEAFF. The CDR3 nucleotides read TGTGCCAGTAGGGGTTTGGTCAGTTCGGGTTCTCAGACTGAAGCTTTCTTT.

The chain has TRBV7-2 and TRBJ1-2; unclear D gene. The length of the CDR3 is 16 residues. Germline assignment: CDR1 SGHTA and CDR2 FQGNSA. Trimming took 2 bases from V and 2 from J, leaving 15 bases between them. CDR3 sequence: CASSLPTLRENYGYTF. CDR3 coding DNA: TGTGCCAGCAGCTTACCCACGCTTCGAGAGAACTATGGCTACACCTTC.

This chain connects TRBV19 to TRBJ1-1; no clear D. Trimming stripped 7 bases from V and 0 bases from J, with 12 bases between. The CDR3 sequence is 14 residues long. Germline CDR1 is LNHDA and CDR2 is SQIVND (reference sequence). The CDR3 DNA follows: TGTGCCAGTAACGAGAGGCTCCTGAACACTGAAGCTTTCTTT. Protein: CASNERLLNTEAFF.